This TCR beta chain comes out of a study of human T cells and chemical hapten exposure. General study findings and limits: TCRs above 1 in 1000 frequency stayed constant with DPC sensitization. Expanded TCRs made up significantly more big CDR3 similarity clusters than controls did.

Regarding time point: patch test 2, 6 weeks after DPC sensitization. The sample's treatment: therapeutic diphenylcyclopropenone sensitization with weekly scalp DPC. Non-pregnant alopecia patients aged 18 to 70, suitable for DPC therapy. TCRdb analysed the RACE reads with MiXCR anew, one entry per CDR3 protein. The repertoire includes some 350,000 distinct CDR3 sequences, just under 6.5% of them detected once, and approximately 5.4% sits in the top ten. This clonotype has more than one count but fewer than ten. Its antigen is still unknown. The sequence came from a woman between 18 and 29 years old with alopecia areata. Some clones in this sample may be carry-over from other donors' samples. This specimen consisted of whole blood, obtained in connection with sensitization to the hapten diphenylcyclopropenone (DPC).

The chain's CDR3 is CASSYGQGDRVHQPQHF. Here the CDR3 DNA reads TGTGCCAGCAGCTATGGCCAGGGGGACAGGGTCCATCAGCCCCAGCATTTT. V and J are TRBV7-9 and TRBJ1-5; 9 bases are shared with TRBD1. The germline gives CDR1 SEHNR, CDR2 FQNEAQ (reference sequence). The CDR3 covers 17 residues. The ends lost 4 bases at V and 5 bases at J; junction bases unmatched: 12.